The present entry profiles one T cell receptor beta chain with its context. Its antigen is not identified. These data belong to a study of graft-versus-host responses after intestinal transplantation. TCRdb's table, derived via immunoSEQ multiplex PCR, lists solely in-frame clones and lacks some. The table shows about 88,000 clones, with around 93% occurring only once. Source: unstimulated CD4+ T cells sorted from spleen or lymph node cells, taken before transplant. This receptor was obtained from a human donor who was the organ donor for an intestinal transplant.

The CDR3 is CSARERGSNEQYF. CDR3 DNA: TGCAGCGCCCGAGAGCGGGGGTCCAACGAGCAGTACTTC. This rearrangement joins TRBV29-1 to TRBJ2-7; 8 bases map to TRBD2. CDR1 and CDR2 from the germline V gene are SQVTM and ANQGSEA. After removal of 7 bases from V and 5 bases from J, the junction contained 10 bases not matched to a gene. The CDR3 runs to 13 residues.